The sequence of this T cell receptor beta chain was determined in a study of blood T cell repertoires in COVID-19. Overall study context: PBMCs, B-cell-depleted T cells, or T cells were the source of the cDNA or gDNA that made up the material.

Original processing notes: Nucleated cell number was recorded as an estimate derived from reference gene primer amplification. Clones were sequenced by immunoSEQ multiplex PCR, and TCRdb holds only the in-frame ones, with some missing. Clone size and V and J calls were adopted from that table, with D and trimming inferred from the DNA. The sample yields around 140,000 clones, more than 75% seen once. The germline CDR1 and CDR2 sequences are SGDLS and YYNGEE. V was pared by 3 bases and J by 1 base, with 12 bases between. CDR3 length: 15 residues. This clonotype was obtained from a human donor with acute or convalescent COVID-19. The donor label of this sample is uncertain. The V and J genes are TRBV9 and TRBJ2-3, with D perhaps TRBD2 (5 bases). The specimen was peripheral blood. CDR3 coding DNA: TGTGCCAGCAGCGCCTCGCCCGGGGGCACAGATACGCAGTATTTT. Amino acids: CASSASPGGTDTQYF.